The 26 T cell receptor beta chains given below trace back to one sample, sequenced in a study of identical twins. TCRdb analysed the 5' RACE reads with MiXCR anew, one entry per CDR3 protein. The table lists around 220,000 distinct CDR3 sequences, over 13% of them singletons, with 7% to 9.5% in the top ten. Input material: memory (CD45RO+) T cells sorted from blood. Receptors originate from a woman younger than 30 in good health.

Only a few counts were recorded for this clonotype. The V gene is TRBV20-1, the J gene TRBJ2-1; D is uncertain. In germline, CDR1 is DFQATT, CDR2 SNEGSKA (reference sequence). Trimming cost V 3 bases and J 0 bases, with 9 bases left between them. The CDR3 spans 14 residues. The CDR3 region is CSASTGLSYNEQFF. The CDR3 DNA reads TGCAGTGCTAGTACGGGCCTCTCCTACAATGAGCAGTTCTTC.

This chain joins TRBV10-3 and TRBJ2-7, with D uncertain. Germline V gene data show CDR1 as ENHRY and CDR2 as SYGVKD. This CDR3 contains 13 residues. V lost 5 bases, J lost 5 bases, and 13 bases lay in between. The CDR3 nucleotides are TGTGCCATCAGTACCACAGCTCCCCACGAGCAGTACTTC. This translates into CAISTTAPHEQYF.

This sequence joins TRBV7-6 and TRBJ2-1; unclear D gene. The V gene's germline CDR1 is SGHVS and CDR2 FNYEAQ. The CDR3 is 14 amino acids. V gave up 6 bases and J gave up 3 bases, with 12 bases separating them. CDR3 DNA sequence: TGTGCCAGCAGTAACGGGCCGAACTACAATGAGCAGTTCTTC. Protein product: CASSNGPNYNEQFF.

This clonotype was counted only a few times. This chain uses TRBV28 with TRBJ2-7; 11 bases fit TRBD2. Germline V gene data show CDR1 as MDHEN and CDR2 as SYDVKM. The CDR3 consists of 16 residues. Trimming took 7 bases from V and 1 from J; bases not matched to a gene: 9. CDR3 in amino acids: CASMSLVAGGSYEQYF. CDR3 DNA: TGTGCCAGCATGAGTTTAGTAGCGGGGGGGTCCTACGAGCAGTACTTC. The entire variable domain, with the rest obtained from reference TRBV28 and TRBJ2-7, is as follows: DVKVTQSSRYLVKRTGEKVFLECVQDMDHENMFWYRQDPGLGLRLIYFSYDVKMKEKGDIPEGYSVSREKKERFSLILESASTNQTSMYLCASMSLVAGGSYEQYFGPGTRLTVT.

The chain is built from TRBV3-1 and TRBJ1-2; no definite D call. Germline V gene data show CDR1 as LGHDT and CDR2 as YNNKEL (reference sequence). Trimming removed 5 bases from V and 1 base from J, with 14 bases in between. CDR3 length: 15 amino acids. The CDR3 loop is CASSFRTADNYGYTF. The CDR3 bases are TGTGCCAGCAGCTTCCGGACCGCCGATAACTATGGCTACACCTTC.

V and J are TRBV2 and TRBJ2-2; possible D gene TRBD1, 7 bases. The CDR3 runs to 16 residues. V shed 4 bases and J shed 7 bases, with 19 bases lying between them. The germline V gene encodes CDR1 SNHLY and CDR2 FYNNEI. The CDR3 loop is CASSGEGRGTYGELFF. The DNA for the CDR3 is TGTGCCAGCAGTGGCGAGGGCAGGGGGACTTACGGGGAGCTGTTTTTT.

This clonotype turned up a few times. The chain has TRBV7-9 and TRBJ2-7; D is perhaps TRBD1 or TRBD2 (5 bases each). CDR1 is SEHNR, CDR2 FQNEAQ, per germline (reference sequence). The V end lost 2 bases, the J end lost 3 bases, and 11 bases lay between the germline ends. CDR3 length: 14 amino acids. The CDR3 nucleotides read TGTGCCAGCAGCTTACGGGGCCGGGTCTACGAGCAGTACTTC. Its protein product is CASSLRGRVYEQYF. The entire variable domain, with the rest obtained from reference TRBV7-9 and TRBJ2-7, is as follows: DTGVSQNPRHKITKRGQNVTFRCDPISEHNRLYWYRQTLGQGPEFLTYFQNEAQLEKSRLLSDRFSAERPKGSFSTLEIQRTEQGDSAMYLCASSLRGRVYEQYFGPGTRLTVT.

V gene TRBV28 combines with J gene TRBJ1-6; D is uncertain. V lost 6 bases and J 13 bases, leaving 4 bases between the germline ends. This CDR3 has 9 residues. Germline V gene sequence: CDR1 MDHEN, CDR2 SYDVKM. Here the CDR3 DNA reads TGTGCCAGCAGCCCGCCCCTCCACTTT. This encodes CASSPPLHF.

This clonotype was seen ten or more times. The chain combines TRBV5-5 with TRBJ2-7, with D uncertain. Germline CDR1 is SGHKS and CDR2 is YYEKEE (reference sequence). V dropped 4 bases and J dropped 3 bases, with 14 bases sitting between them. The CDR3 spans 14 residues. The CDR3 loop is CASSPGEGNYEQYF. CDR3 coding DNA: TGTGCCAGCAGCCCAGGTGAAGGGAACTACGAGCAGTACTTC.

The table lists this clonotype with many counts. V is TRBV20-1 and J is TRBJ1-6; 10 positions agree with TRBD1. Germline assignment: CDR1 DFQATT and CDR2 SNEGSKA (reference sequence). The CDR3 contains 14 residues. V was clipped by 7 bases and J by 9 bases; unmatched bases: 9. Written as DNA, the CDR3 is TGCAGTGTTCAAGCGGGACAGGGGTCTTCACCCCTCCACTTT. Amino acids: CSVQAGQGSSPLHF.

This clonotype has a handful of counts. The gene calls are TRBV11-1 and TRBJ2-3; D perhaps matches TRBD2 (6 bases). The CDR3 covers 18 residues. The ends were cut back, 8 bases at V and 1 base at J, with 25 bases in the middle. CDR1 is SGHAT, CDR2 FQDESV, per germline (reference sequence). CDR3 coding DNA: TGTGCCAGCGACACAAAAGTCCCCGGGACTCCTGGCACAGATACGCAGTATTTT. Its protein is CASDTKVPGTPGTDTQYF.

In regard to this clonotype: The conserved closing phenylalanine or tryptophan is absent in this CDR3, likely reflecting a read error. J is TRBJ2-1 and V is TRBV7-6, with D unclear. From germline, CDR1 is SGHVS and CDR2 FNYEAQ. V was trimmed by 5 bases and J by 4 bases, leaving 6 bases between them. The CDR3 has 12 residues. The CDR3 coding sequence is TGTGCCAGCAGCCCCGGGTACAATGAGCAGTTCCTC. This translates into CASSPGYNEQFL.

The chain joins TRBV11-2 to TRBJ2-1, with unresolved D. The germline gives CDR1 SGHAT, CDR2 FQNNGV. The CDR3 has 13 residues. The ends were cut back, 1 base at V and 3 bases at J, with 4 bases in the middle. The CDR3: CASSLAFYNEQFF. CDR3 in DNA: TGTGCCAGCAGCTTAGCCTTCTACAATGAGCAGTTCTTC.

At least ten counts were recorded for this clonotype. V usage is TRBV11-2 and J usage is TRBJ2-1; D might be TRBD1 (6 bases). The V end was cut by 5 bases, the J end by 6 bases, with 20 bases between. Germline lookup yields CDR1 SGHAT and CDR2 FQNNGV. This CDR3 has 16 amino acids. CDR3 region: CASSPMTGSYPNEQFF. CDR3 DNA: TGTGCCAGCAGCCCGATGACAGGAAGCTACCCCAATGAGCAGTTCTTC.

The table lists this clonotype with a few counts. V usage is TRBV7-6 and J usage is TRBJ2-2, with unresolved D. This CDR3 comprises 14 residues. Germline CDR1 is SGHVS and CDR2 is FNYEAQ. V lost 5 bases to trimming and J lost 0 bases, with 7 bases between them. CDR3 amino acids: CASSATANTGELFF. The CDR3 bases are TGTGCCAGCAGCGCTACCGCGAACACCGGGGAGCTGTTTTTT. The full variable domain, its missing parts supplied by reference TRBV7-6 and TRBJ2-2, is GAGVSQSPRYKVTKRGQDVALRCDPISGHVSLYWYRQALGQGPEFLTYFNYEAQQDKSGLPNDRFSAERPEGSISTLTIQRTEQRDSAMYRCASSATANTGELFFGEGSRLTVL.

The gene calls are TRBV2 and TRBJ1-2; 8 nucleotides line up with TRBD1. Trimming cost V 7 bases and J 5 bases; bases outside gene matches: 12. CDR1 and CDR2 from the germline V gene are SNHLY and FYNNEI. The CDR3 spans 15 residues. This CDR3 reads CASKVGTGGGYGYTF. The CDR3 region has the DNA TGTGCCAGCAAGGTCGGCACAGGGGGTGGTTATGGCTACACCTTC.

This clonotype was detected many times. The CDR3 region is CASSLVPGARETQYF. CDR3 in DNA: TGTGCCAGCAGCTTGGTACCAGGGGCCAGGGAGACCCAGTACTTC. The rearrangement joins TRBV5-5 to TRBJ2-5; D perhaps matches TRBD1 (6 bases). Trimming cost V 0 bases and J 5 bases, with 14 bases left between them. CDR1 is SGHKS and CDR2 is YYEKEE in the germline V gene (reference sequence). CDR3 length equals 15 residues.

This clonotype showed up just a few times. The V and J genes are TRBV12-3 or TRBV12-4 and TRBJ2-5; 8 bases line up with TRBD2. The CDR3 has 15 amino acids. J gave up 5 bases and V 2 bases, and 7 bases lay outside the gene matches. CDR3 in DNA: TGTGCCAGCAGTTTAAGCGGGAGAAGGAAGGAGACCCAGTACTTC. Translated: CASSLSGRRKETQYF.

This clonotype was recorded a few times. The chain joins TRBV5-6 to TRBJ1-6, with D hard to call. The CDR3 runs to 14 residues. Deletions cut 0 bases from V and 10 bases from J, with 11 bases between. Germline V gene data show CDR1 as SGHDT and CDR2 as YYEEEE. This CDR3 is CASSLGAGVSPLHF. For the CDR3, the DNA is TGTGCCAGCAGCTTGGGAGCCGGGGTGTCACCCCTCCACTTT.

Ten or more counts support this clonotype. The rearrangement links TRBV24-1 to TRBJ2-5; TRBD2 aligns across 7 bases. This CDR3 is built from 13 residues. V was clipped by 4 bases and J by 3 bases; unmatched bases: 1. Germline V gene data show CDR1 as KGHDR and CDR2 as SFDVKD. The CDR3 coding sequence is TGTGCCACCAGTGAGGGAGGGAAAGAGACCCAGTACTTC. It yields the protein CATSEGGKETQYF.

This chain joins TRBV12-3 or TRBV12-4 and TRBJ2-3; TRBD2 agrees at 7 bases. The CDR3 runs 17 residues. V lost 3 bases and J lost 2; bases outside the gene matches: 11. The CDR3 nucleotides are TGTGCCAGCAGTTTCCCGACGAGCGGGGAACTCACAGATACGCAGTATTTT. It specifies CASSFPTSGELTDTQYF.

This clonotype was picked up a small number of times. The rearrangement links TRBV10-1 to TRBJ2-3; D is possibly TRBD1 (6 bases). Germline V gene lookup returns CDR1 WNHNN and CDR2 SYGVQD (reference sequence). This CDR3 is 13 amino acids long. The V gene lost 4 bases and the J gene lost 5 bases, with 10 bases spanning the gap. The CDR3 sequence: CASSAQQGDTQYF. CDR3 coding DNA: TGCGCCAGCAGTGCACAACAGGGAGATACGCAGTATTTT.

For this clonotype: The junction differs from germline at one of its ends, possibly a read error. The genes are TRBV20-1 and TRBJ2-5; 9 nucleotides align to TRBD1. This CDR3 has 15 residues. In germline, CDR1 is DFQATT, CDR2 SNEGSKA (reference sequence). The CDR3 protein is CSANGDRGDLETQYF. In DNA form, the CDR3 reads TGCAGTGCTAATGGAGACAGGGGGGACCTAGAGACCCAATACTTC.

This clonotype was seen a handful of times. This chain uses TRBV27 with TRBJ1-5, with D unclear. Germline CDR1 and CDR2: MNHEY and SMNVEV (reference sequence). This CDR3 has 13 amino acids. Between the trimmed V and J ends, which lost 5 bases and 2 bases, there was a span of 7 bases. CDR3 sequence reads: CASSPAGNQPQHF. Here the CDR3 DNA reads TGTGCCAGCAGTCCCGCCGGCAATCAGCCCCAGCATTTT.

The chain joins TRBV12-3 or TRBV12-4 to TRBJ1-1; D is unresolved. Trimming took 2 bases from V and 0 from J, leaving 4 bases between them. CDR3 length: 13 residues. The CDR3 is CASSLQMNTEAFF. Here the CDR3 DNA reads TGTGCCAGCAGTTTACAGATGAACACTGAAGCTTTCTTT.

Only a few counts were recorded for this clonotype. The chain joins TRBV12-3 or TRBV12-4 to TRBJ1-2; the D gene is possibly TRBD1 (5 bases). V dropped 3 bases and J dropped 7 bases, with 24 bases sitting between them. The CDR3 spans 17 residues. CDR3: CASSFYGRRGGRGGYTF. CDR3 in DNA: TGTGCCAGCAGTTTTTATGGTCGAAGGGGAGGGAGGGGTGGCTACACCTTC.